Each of the 21 T cell receptor beta chains below was sequenced from the same sample in a study of T cell changes during pregnancy in multiple sclerosis. Profiled with immunoSEQ multiplex PCR; TCRdb holds only in-frame clones, not every one. The top ten hold 0.35% to 0.45% of the sample, which has about 38,000 clones, just over 90% seen once. Sequences were derived from CD4+ T cells from peripheral blood mononuclear cells, sampled in the third trimester of pregnancy. The receptors originated from a female donor in good health, enrolled as a control in a pregnancy study.

The rearrangement links TRBV27 to TRBJ1-6; a possible D gene is TRBD1 (5 bases). Per germline, CDR1 MNHEY and CDR2 SMNVEV (reference sequence). The germline V and J ends were trimmed by 2 bases and 5 bases, with 10 bases remaining between them. This CDR3 spans 15 amino acids. CDR3 coding DNA: TGTGCCAGCAGTTTAACCGACAGTCATAATTCACCCCTCCACTTT. Translated, it gives CASSLTDSHNSPLHF.

The CDR3 here is CSASSPYGYTF. CDR3 bases: TGCAGTGCTAGTAGCCCCTATGGCTACACCTTC. This chain connects TRBV20-1 to TRBJ1-2; no firm D call. V dropped 3 bases and J dropped 4 bases, with 6 bases sitting between them. CDR1 DFQATT and CDR2 SNEGSKA come from the germline V gene (reference sequence). The length of the CDR3 is 11 residues.

This chain links TRBV29-1 with TRBJ1-2; no clear D gene. V lost 3 bases and J lost 4, with 12 bases in between. The CDR3 has 13 amino acids. The germline V gene encodes CDR1 SQVTM and CDR2 ANQGSEA. The CDR3 is CSVEAGDLYGYTF. The CDR3, as DNA: TGCAGCGTTGAGGCGGGTGATCTCTATGGCTACACCTTC.

This clone was seen only once. The chain recombines TRBV7-2 with TRBJ2-3; 12 bases agree with TRBD2. Germline loops: CDR1 SGHTA, CDR2 FQGNSA. The CDR3 contains 16 residues. Unmatched junction bases numbered 9, after V lost 5 bases and J lost 6 bases. Here the CDR3 DNA reads TGTGCCAGCAGCCCCCTAGCGGGGGGGCCCTCGGATACGCAGTATTTT. It is translated as CASSPLAGGPSDTQYF.

The rearrangement uses TRBV7-8 and TRBJ1-3; the D gene is possibly TRBD1 (5 bases). Germline CDR1 and CDR2: SGHVS and FQNEAQ. V shed 1 base and J shed 2 bases, with 6 bases lying between them. CDR3 length: 14 amino acids. The CDR3 here is CASSLETAGNTIYF. DNA for the CDR3: TGTGCCAGCAGCTTAGAGACAGCTGGAAACACCATATATTTT.

This rearrangement joins TRBV4-1 to TRBJ2-7; TRBD2 is a possible D gene (7 bases). The CDR3 is 17 amino acids. The germline gives CDR1 MGHRA, CDR2 YSYEKL. V was pared by 2 bases and J by 4 bases, with 21 bases between. The CDR3 protein is CASSQKGGGLYGYEQYF. Written as DNA, the CDR3 is TGCGCCAGCAGCCAAAAGGGAGGGGGGCTGTACGGTTACGAGCAGTACTTC.

The rearrangement links TRBV7-9 to TRBJ2-3; TRBD1 agrees at 7 bases. Germline V gene sequence: CDR1 SEHNR, CDR2 FQNEAQ (reference sequence). This CDR3 is 14 amino acids long. Losses at the gene ends were 5 bases for V and 5 bases for J; bases not matched to a gene: 7. The CDR3 region is CASSERGRGDTQYF. Here the CDR3 DNA reads TGTGCCAGCAGCGAAAGGGGGCGCGGAGATACGCAGTATTTT.

The chain recombines TRBV2 with TRBJ1-1, with D possibly matching TRBD1 (5 bases). Germline lookup yields CDR1 SNHLY and CDR2 FYNNEI. V was pared by 7 bases and J by 0 bases, with 9 bases between. The CDR3 loop spans 13 amino acids. The CDR3 coding sequence is TGTGCCAGCACAAGGGGCCTGAACACTGAAGCTTTCTTT. Translated, it gives CASTRGLNTEAFF.

CDR3 DNA sequence: TGTGCCATCAGGGCTAGCGGGGTCAATGAGCAGTTCTTC. This gives the protein CAIRASGVNEQFF. The chain employs TRBV10-3 and TRBJ2-1, with 9 bases that match TRBD2. The germline V gene encodes CDR1 ENHRY and CDR2 SYGVKD. The J segment lost 6 bases and the V segment lost 6 bases, leaving 3 bases of the junction unmatched. The CDR3 is made up of 13 amino acids.

The rearrangement uses TRBV13 and TRBJ2-3, with a possible D match to TRBD1 (6 bases). The ends were cut back, 6 bases at V and 0 bases at J, with 13 bases in the middle. The germline V gene encodes CDR1 PRHDT and CDR2 FYEKMQ (reference sequence). The CDR3 loop spans 15 amino acids. As DNA, the CDR3 is TGTGCCAGCAGAGACAGGCTCTCTAGCACAGATACGCAGTATTTT. Translated, it gives CASRDRLSSTDTQYF. Looking up the rest from reference TRBV13 and TRBJ2-3 gives the full variable domain: AAGVIQSPRHLIKEKRETATLKCYPIPRHDTVYWYQQGPGQDPQFLISFYEKMQSDKGSIPDRFSAQQFSDYHSELNMSSLELGDSALYFCASRDRLSSTDTQYFGPGTRLTVL.

J is TRBJ1-1 and V is TRBV19, with D perhaps matching TRBD1 (6 bases). The CDR3 contains 13 residues. The V end lost 6 bases, the J end lost 2 bases, and 10 bases lay between the germline ends. Per the germline V gene, CDR1 is LNHDA and CDR2 is SQIVND (reference sequence). Here the CDR3 DNA reads TGTGCCAGTAGCAGGACAGTTAACACTGAAGCTTTCTTT. It translates to CASSRTVNTEAFF.

V usage is TRBV5-6 and J usage is TRBJ1-1; TRBD1 is a possible D gene (5 bases). Per germline, CDR1 SGHDT and CDR2 YYEEEE. V dropped 6 bases and J dropped 0 bases, with 18 bases sitting between them. The CDR3 totals 16 residues. This chain's CDR3 is CASIPGWGGLNTEAFF. For the CDR3, the DNA is TGTGCCAGCATCCCCGGATGGGGCGGCTTGAACACTGAAGCTTTCTTT.

The chain is built from TRBV27 and TRBJ2-1; 7 nucleotides align to TRBD2. J was trimmed by 7 bases and V by 5 bases; bases with no gene match: 11. CDR1 is MNHEY and CDR2 is SMNVEV in the germline V gene (reference sequence). The CDR3 runs to 15 residues. The CDR3 coding sequence is TGTGCCAGCAGTCTCCTAGCGGCCAGTTCGAATGAGCAGTTCTTC. Translating gives CASSLLAASSNEQFF.

The V call is TRBV7-9, the J call TRBJ1-1, with D tentatively TRBD1 (5 bases). Trimming removed 5 bases at V and 1 base at J, with 14 bases between. Per the germline V gene, CDR1 is SEHNR and CDR2 is FQNEAQ (reference sequence). CDR3 length equals 15 residues. The CDR3: CASSQARVGNTEAFF. The CDR3 DNA is TGTGCCAGCAGCCAAGCCAGGGTAGGGAACACTGAAGCTTTCTTT.

The chain employs TRBV28 and TRBJ2-4; 7 bases fit TRBD2. Trimming removed 3 bases from V and 9 bases from J; junction bases left unmatched: 2. The CDR3 is 12 amino acids. Germline V gene sequence: CDR1 MDHEN, CDR2 SYDVKM. As DNA, the CDR3 is TGTGCCAGCAGTTTGGGGAGGGGCATTCAGTACTTC. It encodes CASSLGRGIQYF.

The rearrangement joins TRBV19 to TRBJ2-3; 9 nucleotides line up with TRBD1. Germline CDR1 LNHDA, CDR2 SQIVND (reference sequence). This CDR3 has 17 residues. The V and J ends lost 1 base and 3 bases, in that order; junction bases with no gene match: 8. The CDR3 DNA reads as TGTGCCAGTAGTATAGGCCTCGGGACAGGGACAACAGATACGCAGTATTTT. Its protein is CASSIGLGTGTTDTQYF.

The sample holds one count of this clone. V gene TRBV18 combines with J gene TRBJ2-7; TRBD1 aligns across 9 bases. The CDR3 spans 14 residues. CDR1 KGHSH and CDR2 LQKENI come from the germline V gene. V trimming: 6 bases; J trimming: 3 bases; junction bases outside the gene matches: 6. This chain's CDR3 is CASSPRQGVYEQYF. In DNA form, the CDR3 reads TGTGCCAGCTCGCCCCGACAGGGGGTCTACGAGCAGTACTTC.

The sample holds one count of this clone. The J gene is TRBJ1-1, the V gene TRBV10-1; no firm D call. CDR1 is WNHNN, CDR2 SYGVQD, per germline (reference sequence). CDR3 size: 14 residues. The V and J ends lost 6 bases and 1 base respectively, with 12 bases between them. The CDR3 here is CASRAGGSNTEAFF. CDR3 coding DNA: TGCGCCAGCAGAGCCGGCGGCTCGAACACTGAAGCTTTCTTT.

In its sample, this clone was seen once. The J gene is TRBJ1-2, the V gene TRBV2; D gene unclear. The CDR3 totals 14 residues. Germline lookup yields CDR1 SNHLY and CDR2 FYNNEI. V lost 2 bases to trimming and J lost 5 bases, with 12 bases between them. CDR3 sequence reads: CASSEWYRRYGYTF. The CDR3 nucleotides read TGTGCCAGCAGTGAATGGTACCGGAGGTATGGCTACACCTTC. The whole variable domain, filled in from reference TRBV2 and TRBJ1-2, reads EPEVTQTPSHQVTQMGQEVILRCVPISNHLYFYWYRQILGQKVEFLVSFYNNEISEKSEIFDDQFSVERPDGSNFTLKIRSTKLEDSAMYFCASSEWYRRYGYTFGSGTRLTVV.

This chain uses TRBV6-5 with TRBJ1-1; TRBD1 is a possible D gene (6 bases). Trimming pared 4 bases from V and 0 bases from J, leaving 15 bases between. From germline, CDR1 is MNHEY and CDR2 SVGAGI. The CDR3 has 16 residues. This CDR3 is CASSSYPGTLNTEAFF. CDR3 nucleotides: TGTGCCAGCAGTTCCTACCCCGGGACATTGAACACTGAAGCTTTCTTT.

The chain uses TRBV6-5 and TRBJ1-1; 9 positions agree with TRBD1. The V gene's germline CDR1 is MNHEY and CDR2 SVGAGI. Trimming removed 4 bases from V and 5 bases from J; junction bases left unmatched: 5. The length of the CDR3 is 14 residues. The CDR3 region is CASSLRQGGTEAFF. DNA for the CDR3: TGTGCCAGCAGTTTGCGACAGGGGGGGACTGAAGCTTTCTTT.